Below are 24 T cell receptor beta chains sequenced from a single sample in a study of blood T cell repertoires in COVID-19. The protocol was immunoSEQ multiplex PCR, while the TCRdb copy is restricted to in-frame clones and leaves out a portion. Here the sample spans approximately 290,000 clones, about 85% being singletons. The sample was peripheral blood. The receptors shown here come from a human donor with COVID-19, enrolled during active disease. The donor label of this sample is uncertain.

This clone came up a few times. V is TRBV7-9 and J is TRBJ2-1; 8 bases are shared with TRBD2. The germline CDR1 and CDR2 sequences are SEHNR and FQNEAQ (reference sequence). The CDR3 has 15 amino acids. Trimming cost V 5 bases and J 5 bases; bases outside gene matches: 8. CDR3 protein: CASSEGLDIHNEQFF. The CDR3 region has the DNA TGTGCCAGCAGCGAGGGACTAGATATTCACAATGAGCAGTTCTTC.

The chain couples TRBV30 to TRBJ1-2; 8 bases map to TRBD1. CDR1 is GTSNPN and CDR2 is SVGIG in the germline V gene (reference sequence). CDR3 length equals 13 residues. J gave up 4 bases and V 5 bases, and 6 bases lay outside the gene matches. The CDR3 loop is CAWGDRSGYGYTF. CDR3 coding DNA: TGTGCCTGGGGGGACAGGTCGGGCTATGGCTACACCTTC.

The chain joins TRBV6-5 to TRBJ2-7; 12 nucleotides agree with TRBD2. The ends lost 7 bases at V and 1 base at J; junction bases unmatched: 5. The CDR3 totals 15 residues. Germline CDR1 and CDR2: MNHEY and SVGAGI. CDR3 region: CASKEGLAGSYEQYF. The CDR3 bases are TGTGCCAGCAAAGAAGGACTAGCGGGATCCTACGAGCAGTACTTC.

This chain's CDR3 is CASSLGPGREETQYF. DNA of the CDR3: TGTGCCAGCTCACTCGGACCTGGGAGAGAAGAGACCCAGTACTTC. The rearrangement uses TRBV18 and TRBJ2-5, with D possibly TRBD2 on 5 matching bases. The ends were cut back, 4 bases at V and 3 bases at J, with 15 bases in the middle. CDR3 length: 15 amino acids. In germline, CDR1 is KGHSH, CDR2 LQKENI.

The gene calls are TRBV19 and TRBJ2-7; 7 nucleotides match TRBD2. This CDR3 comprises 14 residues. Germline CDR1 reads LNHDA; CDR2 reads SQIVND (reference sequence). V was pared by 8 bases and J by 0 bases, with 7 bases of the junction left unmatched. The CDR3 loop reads CASRTSVDSYEQYF. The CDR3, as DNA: TGTGCCAGTCGAACTAGCGTCGACTCCTACGAGCAGTACTTC.

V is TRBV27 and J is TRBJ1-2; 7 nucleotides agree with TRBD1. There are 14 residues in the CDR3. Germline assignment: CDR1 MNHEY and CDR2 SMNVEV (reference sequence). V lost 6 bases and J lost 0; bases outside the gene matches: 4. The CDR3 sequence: CASRSGTANYGYTF. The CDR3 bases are TGTGCCAGCAGGTCCGGGACAGCTAACTATGGCTACACCTTC.

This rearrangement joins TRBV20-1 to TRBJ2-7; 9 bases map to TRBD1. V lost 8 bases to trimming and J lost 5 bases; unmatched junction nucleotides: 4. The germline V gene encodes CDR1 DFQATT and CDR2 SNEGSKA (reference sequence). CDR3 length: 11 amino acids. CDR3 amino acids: CSWDRVHEQYF. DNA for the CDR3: TGCAGTTGGGACAGGGTGCACGAGCAGTACTTC.

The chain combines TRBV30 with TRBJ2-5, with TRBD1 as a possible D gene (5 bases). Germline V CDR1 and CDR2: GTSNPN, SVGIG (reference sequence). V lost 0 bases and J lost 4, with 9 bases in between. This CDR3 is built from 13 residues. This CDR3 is CAWSVHRRETQYF. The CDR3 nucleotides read TGTGCCTGGAGTGTACACAGGCGAGAGACCCAGTACTTC.

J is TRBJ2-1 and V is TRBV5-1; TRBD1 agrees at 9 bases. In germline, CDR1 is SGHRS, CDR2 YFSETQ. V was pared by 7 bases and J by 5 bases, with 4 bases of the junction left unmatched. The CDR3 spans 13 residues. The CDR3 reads CASGQGIDNEQFF. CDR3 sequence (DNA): TGCGCCAGCGGACAGGGGATAGACAATGAGCAGTTCTTC.

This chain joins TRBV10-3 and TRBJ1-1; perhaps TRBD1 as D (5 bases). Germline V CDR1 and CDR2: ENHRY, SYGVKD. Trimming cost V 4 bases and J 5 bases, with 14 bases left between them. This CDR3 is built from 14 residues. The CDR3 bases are TGTGCCATCAGTGCTTGGGGGAGGTCGACTGAAGCTTTCTTT. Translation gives CAISAWGRSTEAFF.

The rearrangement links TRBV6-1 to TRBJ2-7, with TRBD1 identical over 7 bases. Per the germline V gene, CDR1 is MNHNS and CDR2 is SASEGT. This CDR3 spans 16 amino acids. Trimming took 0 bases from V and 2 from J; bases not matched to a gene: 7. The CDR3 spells CASSEAQGVGAYEQYF. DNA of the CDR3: TGTGCCAGCAGTGAAGCGCAGGGGGTCGGGGCCTACGAGCAGTACTTC.

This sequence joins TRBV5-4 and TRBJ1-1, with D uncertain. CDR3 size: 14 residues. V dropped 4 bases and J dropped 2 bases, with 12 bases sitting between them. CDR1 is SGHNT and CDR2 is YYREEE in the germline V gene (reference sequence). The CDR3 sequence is CASSLPWPNTEAFF. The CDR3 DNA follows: TGTGCCAGCAGCCTCCCTTGGCCCAACACTGAAGCTTTCTTT.

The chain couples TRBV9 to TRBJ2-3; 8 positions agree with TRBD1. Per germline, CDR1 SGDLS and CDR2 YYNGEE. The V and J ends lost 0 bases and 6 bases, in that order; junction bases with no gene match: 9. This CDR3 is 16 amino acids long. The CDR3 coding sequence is TGTGCCAGCAGCGTAGCTGTCCAGGGGGCTGGTGATACGCAGTATTTT. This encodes CASSVAVQGAGDTQYF.

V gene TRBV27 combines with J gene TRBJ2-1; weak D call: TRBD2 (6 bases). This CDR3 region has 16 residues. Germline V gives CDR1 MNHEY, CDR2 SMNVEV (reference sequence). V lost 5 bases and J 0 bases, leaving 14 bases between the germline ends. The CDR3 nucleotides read TGTGCCAGCAGTCCTCGGGACTCCAGCTCCTACAATGAGCAGTTCTTC. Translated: CASSPRDSSSYNEQFF.

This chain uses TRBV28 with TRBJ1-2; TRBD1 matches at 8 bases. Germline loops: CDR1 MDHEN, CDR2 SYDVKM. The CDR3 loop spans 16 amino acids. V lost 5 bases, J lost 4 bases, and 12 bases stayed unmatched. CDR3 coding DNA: TGTGCCAGCAGTCTCCGACAGGGGTGGGATCTCTATGGCTACACCTTC. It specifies CASSLRQGWDLYGYTF.

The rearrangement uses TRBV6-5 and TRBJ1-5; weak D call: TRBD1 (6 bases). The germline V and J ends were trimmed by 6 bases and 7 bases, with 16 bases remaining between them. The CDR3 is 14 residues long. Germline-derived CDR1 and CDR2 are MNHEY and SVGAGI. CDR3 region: CASRGAGEWQPQHF. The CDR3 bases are TGTGCCAGCAGGGGGGCAGGGGAATGGCAGCCCCAGCATTTT.

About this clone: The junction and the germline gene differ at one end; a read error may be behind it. The CDR3 DNA reads as TGTGCCAGCAGTGACTCGCGTCAGCCCCAGCATTTT. It yields the protein CASSDSRQPQHF. The chain carries TRBV6-5 and TRBJ1-5, with D unclear. This CDR3 is 12 amino acids long. Germline assignment: CDR1 MNHEY and CDR2 SVGAGI.

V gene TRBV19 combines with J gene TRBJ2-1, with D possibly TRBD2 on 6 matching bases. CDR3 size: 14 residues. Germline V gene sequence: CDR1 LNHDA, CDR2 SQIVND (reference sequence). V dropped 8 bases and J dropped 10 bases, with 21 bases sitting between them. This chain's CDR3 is CASRSSPGVTEQFF. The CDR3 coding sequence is TGTGCCAGTCGAAGCTCACCGGGAGTCACGGAGCAGTTCTTC.

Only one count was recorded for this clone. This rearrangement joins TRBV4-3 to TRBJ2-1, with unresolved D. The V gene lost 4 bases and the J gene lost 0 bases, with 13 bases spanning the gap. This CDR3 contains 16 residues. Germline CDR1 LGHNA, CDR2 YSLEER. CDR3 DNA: TGCGCCAGCAGCCCGCGGCGGAAGAACTCCTACAATGAGCAGTTCTTC. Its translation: CASSPRRKNSYNEQFF.

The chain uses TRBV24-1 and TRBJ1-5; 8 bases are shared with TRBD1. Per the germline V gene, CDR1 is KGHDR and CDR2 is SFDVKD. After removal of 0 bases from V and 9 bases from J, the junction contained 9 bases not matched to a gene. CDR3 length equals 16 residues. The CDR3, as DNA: TGTGCCACCAGTGATTTGGGACAGGGTGCGGAGAGGCCCCAGCATTTT. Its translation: CATSDLGQGAERPQHF.

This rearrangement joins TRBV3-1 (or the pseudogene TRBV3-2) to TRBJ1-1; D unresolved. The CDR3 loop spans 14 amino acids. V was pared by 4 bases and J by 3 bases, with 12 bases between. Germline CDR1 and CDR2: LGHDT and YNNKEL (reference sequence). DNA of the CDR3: TGTGCCAGCAGCCCCCAAGTAGGAGACACTGAAGCTTTCTTT. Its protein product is CASSPQVGDTEAFF.

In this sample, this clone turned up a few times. In nucleotides, the CDR3 is TGTGCCAGCAGTCCCGGGACAGGGGGCAATCAGCCCCAGCATTTT. It is translated as CASSPGTGGNQPQHF. The V gene is TRBV27, the J gene TRBJ1-5; 10 bases match TRBD1. Per the germline V gene, CDR1 is MNHEY and CDR2 is SMNVEV (reference sequence). The CDR3 is 15 amino acids. Trimming at V came to 5 bases and at J to 2 bases, leaving 3 bases not matched to a gene.

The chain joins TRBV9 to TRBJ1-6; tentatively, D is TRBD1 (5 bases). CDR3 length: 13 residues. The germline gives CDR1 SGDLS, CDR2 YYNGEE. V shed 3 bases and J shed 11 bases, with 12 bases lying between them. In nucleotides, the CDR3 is TGTGCCAGCAGCGCGGAAACAGGCGCACCCCTCCACTTT. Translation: CASSAETGAPLHF.

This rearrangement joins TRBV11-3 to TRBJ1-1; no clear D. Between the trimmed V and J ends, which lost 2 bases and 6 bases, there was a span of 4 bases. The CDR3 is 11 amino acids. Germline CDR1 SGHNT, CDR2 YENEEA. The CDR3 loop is CASSLSAEAFF. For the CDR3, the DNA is TGTGCCAGCAGCTTATCGGCTGAAGCTTTCTTT.